These T cell receptor beta chains were read from a single sample in a study of blood T cell repertoires in COVID-19. Clones were sequenced by immunoSEQ multiplex PCR, and TCRdb holds only the in-frame ones, with some missing. The data show more than 150,000 clones, almost 85% seen once. Sample: PBMCs or T cells enriched from blood (not recorded which). The receptors originated from a man in his fifties or sixties who had recovered from COVID-19. Both conserved end residues are part of each CDR3. D genes are given only for firm matches. Size is omitted from some rows. Given values are once, few, many or a class for expanded clones.

TRBV5-1	many	-	TRBJ1-5	CASSLDGSNQPQHF	TGCGCCAGCAGCTTGGACGGTAGCAATCAGCCCCAGCATTTT
TRBV2	-	-	TRBJ2-7	CASSWTSYEQYF	TGTGCCAGCAGTTGGACATCCTACGAGCAGTACTTC
TRBV29-1	-	-	TRBJ1-3	CSVSGGGSNSGNTIYF	TGCAGCGTGTCCGGTGGAGGGTCTAACTCTGGAAACACCATATATTTT
TRBV21-1	once	-	TRBJ2-3	CASSPRLRTSGDTDTQYF	TGTGCCAGCAGCCCACGTTTGAGGACTAGCGGAGACACAGATACGCAGTATTTT
TRBV5-6	-	TRBD1	TRBJ2-7	CASSFRQGDTQYF	TGTGCCAGCAGCTTCCGACAGGGGGATACGCAGTACTTC
TRBV3-1/TRBV3-2	-	-	TRBJ1-2	CASSQTLGQRAYGYTF	TGTGCCAGCAGCCAAACTTTGGGCCAGAGGGCCTATGGCTACACCTTC
TRBV19	once	-	TRBJ1-2	CASTKTGLKPYGYTF	TGTGCCAGTACCAAGACAGGTTTAAAACCCTATGGCTACACCTTC
TRBV7-3	-	TRBD1	TRBJ2-5	CASSLMKGAGETQYF	TGTGCCAGCAGCTTAATGAAGGGGGCGGGAGAGACCCAGTACTTC
TRBV6-8	-	TRBD2	TRBJ2-1	CASRSEPGLALIHEQFF	TGTGCCAGCAGATCAGAACCGGGACTAGCCCTCATCCATGAGCAGTTCTTC
TRBV7-7	few	TRBD1	TRBJ2-5	CASSFSDRAEETQYF	TGTGCCAGCAGCTTCTCAGACAGGGCTGAGGAGACCCAGTACTTC
TRBV5-1	-	TRBD1	TRBJ1-1	CASSSGTGNTEAFF	TGCGCCAGCAGCTCCGGGACAGGGAACACTGAAGCTTTCTTT
TRBV7-3	-	TRBD1	TRBJ2-1	CASSLLGDRVANEQFF	TGTGCCAGCAGCTTATTGGGGGACAGGGTCGCCAATGAGCAGTTCTTC
TRBV5-4	-	-	TRBJ2-3	CASMAPEDTQYF	TGTGCCAGCATGGCCCCTGAAGATACGCAGTATTTT
TRBV5-1	-	-	TRBJ2-7	CASSMLDSSEQYF	TGCGCCAGCAGCATGCTGGACAGTTCCGAGCAGTACTTC
TRBV28	-	TRBD1	TRBJ1-1	CASSFPQDDRDTEAFF	TGTGCCAGCAGTTTCCCACAGGACGACAGGGATACTGAAGCTTTCTTT
TRBV28	-	TRBD1	TRBJ2-3	CASSLGGTGGPDTQYF	TGTGCCAGCAGTTTGGGCGGGACAGGGGGCCCAGATACGCAGTATTTT